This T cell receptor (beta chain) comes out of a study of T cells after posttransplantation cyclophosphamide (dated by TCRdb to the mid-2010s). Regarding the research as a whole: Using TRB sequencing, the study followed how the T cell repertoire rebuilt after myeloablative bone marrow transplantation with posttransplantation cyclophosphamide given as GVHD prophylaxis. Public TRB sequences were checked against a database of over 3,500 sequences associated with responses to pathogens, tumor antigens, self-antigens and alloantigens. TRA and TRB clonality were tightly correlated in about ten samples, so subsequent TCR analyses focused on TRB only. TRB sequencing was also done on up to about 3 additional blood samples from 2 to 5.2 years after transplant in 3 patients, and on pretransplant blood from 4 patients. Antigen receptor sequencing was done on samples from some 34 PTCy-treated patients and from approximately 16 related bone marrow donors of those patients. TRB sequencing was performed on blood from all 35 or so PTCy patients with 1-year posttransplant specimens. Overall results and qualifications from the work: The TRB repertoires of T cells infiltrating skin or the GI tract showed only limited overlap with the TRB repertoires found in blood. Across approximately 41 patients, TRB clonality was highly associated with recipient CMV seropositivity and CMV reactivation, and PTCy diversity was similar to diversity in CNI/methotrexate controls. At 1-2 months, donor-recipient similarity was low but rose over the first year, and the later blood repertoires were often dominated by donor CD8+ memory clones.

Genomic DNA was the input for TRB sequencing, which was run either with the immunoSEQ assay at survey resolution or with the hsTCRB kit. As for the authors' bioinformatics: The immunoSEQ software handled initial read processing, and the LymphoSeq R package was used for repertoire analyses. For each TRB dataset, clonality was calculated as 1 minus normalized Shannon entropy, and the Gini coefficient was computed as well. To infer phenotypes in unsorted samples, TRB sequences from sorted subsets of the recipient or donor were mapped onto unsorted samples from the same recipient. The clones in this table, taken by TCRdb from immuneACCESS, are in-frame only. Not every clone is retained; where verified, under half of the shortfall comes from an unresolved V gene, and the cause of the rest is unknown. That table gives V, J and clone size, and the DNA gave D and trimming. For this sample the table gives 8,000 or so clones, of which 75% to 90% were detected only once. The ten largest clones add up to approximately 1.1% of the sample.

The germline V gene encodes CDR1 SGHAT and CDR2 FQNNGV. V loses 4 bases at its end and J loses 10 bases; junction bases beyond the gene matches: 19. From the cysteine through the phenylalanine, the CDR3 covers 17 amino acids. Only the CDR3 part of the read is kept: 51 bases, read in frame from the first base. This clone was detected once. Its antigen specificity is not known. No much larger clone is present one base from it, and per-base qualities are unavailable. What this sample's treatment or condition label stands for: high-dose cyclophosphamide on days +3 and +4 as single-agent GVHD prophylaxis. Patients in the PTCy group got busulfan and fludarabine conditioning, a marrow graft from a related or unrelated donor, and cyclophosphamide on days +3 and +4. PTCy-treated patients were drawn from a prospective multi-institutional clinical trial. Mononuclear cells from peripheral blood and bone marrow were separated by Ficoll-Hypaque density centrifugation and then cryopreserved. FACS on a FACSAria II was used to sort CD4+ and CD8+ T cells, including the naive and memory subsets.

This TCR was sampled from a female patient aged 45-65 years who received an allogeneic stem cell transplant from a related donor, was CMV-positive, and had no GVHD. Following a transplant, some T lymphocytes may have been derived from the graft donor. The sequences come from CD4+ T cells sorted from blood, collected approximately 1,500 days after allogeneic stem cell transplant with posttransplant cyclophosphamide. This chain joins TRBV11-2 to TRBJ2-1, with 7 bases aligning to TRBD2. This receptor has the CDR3 CASSSPGGGRAAHEQFF. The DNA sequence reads TGTGCCAGCAGCTCCCCGGGCGGTGGGAGGGCCGCTCACGAGCAGTTCTTC.